This T cell receptor beta chain was sequenced during a study of beta chain features in type 1 diabetes. Notes on the study in general: Type 1 diabetes patients had TCRB CDR3s that were shorter (moderately but significantly so) in all four CD4+ subsets.

What was sequenced were expressed TCRB transcripts, since all of the isolated RNA had been reverse transcribed. Using immunoSEQ multiplex PCR, the repertoire was profiled, and TCRdb retains in-frame clones only, with some absent. Found here are 310,000 or so clones, 9.3% of them singletons; the top ten hold around 1%. Notes on this clone: The antigen is not known.

The germline V and J ends were trimmed by 4 bases and 0 bases, with 7 bases remaining between them. CDR1 is KGHSH, CDR2 LQKENI, per germline. This CDR3 is 13 amino acids long. Input material: central memory CD4+ T cells from blood. This receptor was taken from a man aged 30 to 39 with type 1 diabetes. The chain combines TRBV18 with TRBJ2-7, with no clear D. In nucleotides, the CDR3 is TGTGCCAGCTCACTCGGACCCTCCTACGAGCAGTACTTC. This sequence encodes CASSLGPSYEQYF.